This is a list of T cell receptor beta chains from one sample in a study of shared clonotypes between healthy human individuals. Data came from immunoSEQ multiplex PCR; TCRdb stores just in-frame clones and leaves some out. The data hold about 2.4 million clones, with more than 85% observed a single time. Sequencing used naive CD4+ T cells from PBMCs. The receptor source for this set is a man younger than 30 in good health. Some clones in this sample may be carry-over from other donors' samples. Both conserved end residues are part of each CDR3. A D gene is named only where the DNA matches it firmly. Only part of the rows carry a size: once, few, many, or a class if the clone is expanded.

>TRBJ2-5|TRBV30|-|-
TGTGCCTGGTCTGGAGGCAGTCAAGAGACCCAGTACTTC
CAWSGGSQETQYF
>TRBJ1-3|TRBV5-4|-|-
TGTGCCAGCAGCTTGGCCCAGGGTGGAAACACCATATATTTT
CASSLAQGGNTIYF
>TRBJ1-5|TRBV2|few|-
TGTGCCAGCGCTGGGGATTCTACGCCCCAGCATTTT
CASAGDSTPQHF
>TRBJ2-7|TRBV11-2|-|TRBD2
TGTGCCAGCAGCTTAGATCTTTGGACTAGTTACGAGCAGTACTTC
CASSLDLWTSYEQYF
>TRBJ1-4|TRBV10-3|-|TRBD1
TGTGCCATCAGTGAGTTTCTATCCGGGACAGGGCGCGAAAAACTGTTTTTT
CAISEFLSGTGREKLFF
>TRBJ2-1|TRBV5-6|-|-
TGTGCCAGCAGCTTGGTTGGCGTCTCCTACAATGAGCAGTTCTTC
CASSLVGVSYNEQFF
>TRBJ2-2|TRBV11-3|-|-
TGTGCCAGCAGCCCCTCTTATCTTTCCGGGGAGCTGTTTTTT
CASSPSYLSGELFF
>TRBJ2-6|TRBV18|-|TRBD2
TGTGCCAGCTCACCGAAAGCGGGACTTGGGGCCAACGTCCTGACTTTC
CASSPKAGLGANVLTF
>TRBJ2-1|TRBV6-1|-|-
TGTGCCAGCAGTGCTTACAGCTCCTACAATGAGCAGTTCTTC
CASSAYSSYNEQFF
>TRBJ2-7|TRBV7-8|-|TRBD2
TGTGCCAGCAGCCCGGGGGGTCTAGCGGGAGTCCACGAGCAGTACTTC
CASSPGGLAGVHEQYF
>TRBJ2-3|TRBV7-2|-|TRBD1
TGTGCCAGCAACAAGGGACAGGTGACAGATACGCAGTATTTT
CASNKGQVTDTQYF
>TRBJ2-7|TRBV5-1|-|-
TGCGCCAGCAGCTTGGTCCCTTCCAAGGGCGAGCAGTACTTC
CASSLVPSKGEQYF
>TRBJ1-4|TRBV20-1|-|-
TGCAGTGCGAGCAGGGGTGAAAAACTGTTTTTT
CSASRGEKLFF
>TRBJ1-1|TRBV27|-|-
TGTGCCAGCAGTTTTGCGCCCCCCGCCGGCAAATTGAACACTGAAGCTTTCTTT
CASSFAPPAGKLNTEAFF
>TRBJ1-1|TRBV6-6|-|TRBD1
TGTGCCACCTCCTCACAGGGGGGAGTGACTGAAGCTTTCTTT
CATSSQGGVTEAFF
>TRBJ2-7|TRBV29-1|-|-
TGCAGCGCCGTCGGGGGAGGCAGGGGCCGTGTCGAGCAGTACTTC
CSAVGGGRGRVEQYF
>TRBJ2-2|TRBV7-9|-|-
TGTGCCAGCAGCCCGGGGCCAAGGGGCACCGGGGAGCTGTTTTTT
CASSPGPRGTGELFF
>TRBJ2-1|TRBV9|-|TRBD2
TGTGCCAGCAGCGTAGGGGGCGGGAGGGACAATGAGCAGTTCTTC
CASSVGGGRDNEQFF
>TRBJ2-7|TRBV7-8|-|-
TGTGCCAGCAGCCGAATGACAGGAGTATCCTACGAGCAGTACTTC
CASSRMTGVSYEQYF
>TRBJ2-1|TRBV7-3|-|TRBD2
TGTGCCAGCAGCTTAACGTTGGGTAGCGGGAGGACGCCCTACAATGAGCAGTTCTTC
CASSLTLGSGRTPYNEQFF
>TRBJ2-7|TRBV28|-|-
TGTGCCAGCAGTTCTCAGTCGGGCTCCTACGAGCAGTACTTC
CASSSQSGSYEQYF
>TRBJ1-5|TRBV11-2|-|-
TGTGCCAGCAGCCCGAGTGGGCTCGGACAGCCCCAGCATTTT
CASSPSGLGQPQHF
>TRBJ2-1|TRBV11-2|-|TRBD2
TGTGCCAGCAGCTCCATTAGCGGGAGACCCTACAATGAGCAGTTCTTC
CASSSISGRPYNEQFF
>TRBJ1-5|TRBV5-8|once|-
TGTGCCAGCAGGGTACCCGGGACACAGCCCCAGCATTTT
CASRVPGTQPQHF
>TRBJ1-2|TRBV29-1|-|-
TGCAGCGTTGGGACAGTGGTGGGCTATGGCTACACCTTC
CSVGTVVGYGYTF
>TRBJ2-1|TRBV5-4|-|TRBD2
TGTGCCAGCAGCCGTAGCGGGAGGGGCTACAATGAGCAGTTCTTC
CASSRSGRGYNEQFF
>TRBJ2-1|TRBV6-5|-|-
TGTGCCAGCGCTAGCCTAGCTGGAAGTGAGCAGTTCTTC
CASASLAGSEQFF
>TRBJ1-2|TRBV18|-|TRBD1
TGTGCCAGCTCCCCGACCTCCCCCCGAGACAGGGGTTTGAGCTACACCTTC
CASSPTSPRDRGLSYTF
>TRBJ1-5|TRBV30|-|-
TGTGCCTGGAGCGCCCCCTCGGGGTATCAGCCCCAGCATTTT
CAWSAPSGYQPQHF
>TRBJ2-3|TRBV7-2|-|TRBD2
TGTGCCAGCAGCTTCATGGCAGCGGGAGTTACAGATACGCAGTATTTT
CASSFMAAGVTDTQYF
>TRBJ1-6|TRBV30|-|-
TGTGCCTGGAAAGGGCAGGGGTGGTCACCCCTCCACTTT
CAWKGQGWSPLHF
>TRBJ2-7|TRBV6-6|once|TRBD1
TGTGCCAGCAGTCCCCGGACAGGGGGGAAATCCGAGCAGTACTTC
CASSPRTGGKSEQYF
>TRBJ1-5|TRBV19|-|-
TGTGCCAGTAGTGTCCGGGTCACCTATCAGCCCCAGCATTTT
CASSVRVTYQPQHF
>TRBJ2-3|TRBV5-1|-|-
TGCGCCAGCAGCTTGGCCCTTCTAGGGGCATCAGATACGCAGTATTTT
CASSLALLGASDTQYF
>TRBJ2-5|TRBV4-1|-|-
TGCGCCAGCAGCCCCGATCTACTAGCCCAAGAGACCCAGTACTTC
CASSPDLLAQETQYF
>TRBJ2-5|TRBV2|-|TRBD2
TGTGCCTACGGGAGGGCGGGACTCGTCAACTTC
CAYGRAGLVNF
>TRBJ1-2|TRBV7-9|-|-
TGTGCCAGCAGTGCGTCATGGGGAAACTATGGCTACACCTTC
CASSASWGNYGYTF
>TRBJ1-2|TRBV28|-|TRBD1
TGTGCCAGCAGTTTATCGATTCCCTCTACCGGGACAGGGCAGGGTGGCTACACCTTC
CASSLSIPSTGTGQGGYTF
>TRBJ2-5|TRBV7-2|-|-
TGTGCCAGCAGCTTAGGGTTTTCGGGGGAGACCCAGTACTTC
CASSLGFSGETQYF
>TRBJ2-1|TRBV9|-|-
TGTGCCAGCAGCGTAGTTGGACAGATCATCAATGAGCAGTTCTTC
CASSVVGQIINEQFF
>TRBJ2-1|TRBV29-1|-|-
TGCAGCGTTGAGAGGGGAACCTACAATGAGCAGTTCTTC
CSVERGTYNEQFF
>TRBJ2-6|TRBV18|once|-
TGTGCCAGCTCACCGGAGTTTGGGGCCAACGTCCTGACTTTC
CASSPEFGANVLTF
>TRBJ2-5|TRBV28|-|-
TGTGCCAGCAGTTTAGCCCTCTCTTCCGGGACACAACAAGAGACCCAGTACTTC
CASSLALSSGTQQETQYF
>TRBJ1-2|TRBV7-6|once|TRBD1
TGTGCCAGCAGCTTAATGTCAGGGGGGGAGATCTCTAACTATGGCTACACCTTC
CASSLMSGGEISNYGYTF
>TRBJ2-3|TRBV15|-|-
TGTGCCACCAGCAGACGTTCAGATACGCAGTATTTT
CATSRRSDTQYF
>TRBJ1-2|TRBV11-2|-|-
TGTGCCAGCAGACCCCTCCGCGGCAGGGGCGGTGAATATGGCTACACCTTC
CASRPLRGRGGEYGYTF
>TRBJ2-7|TRBV28|once|-
TGTGCCAGCAGTTCGGGGTCGGCCCATCCTTACGAGCAGTACTTC
CASSSGSAHPYEQYF
>TRBJ2-3|TRBV5-1|-|-
TGCGCCAGCAGCCCCTTTGGGGCTGGTACAGATACGCAGTATTTT
CASSPFGAGTDTQYF
>TRBJ1-4|TRBV30|-|TRBD1
TGTGCCTGGAGTGTACGTGACAGGGGAAAACTGTTTTTT
CAWSVRDRGKLFF
>TRBJ2-5|TRBV5-1|-|-
TGCGCCAGCAGCTTGCAGCCAGACCAAGAGACCCAGTACTTC
CASSLQPDQETQYF
>TRBJ2-1|TRBV13|-|TRBD1
TGTGCCAGCAGCCCTATTCCCGGACAGGGGAGCGGCAGCCCCTACAATGAGCAGTTCTTC
CASSPIPGQGSGSPYNEQFF
>TRBJ1-1|TRBV30|-|-
TGTGCCTGGAGTGTACAAAGTGAAGCTTTCTTT
CAWSVQSEAFF
>TRBJ2-5|TRBV18|few|TRBD2
TGTGCCAGCTCACCACGAGCGGGAGGGCCTTATGAGACCCAGTACTTC
CASSPRAGGPYETQYF
>TRBJ2-5|TRBV6-1|-|-
TGTGCCAGCAGTGAAGGTTTAGGGTGGAGGACCCAGTACTTC
CASSEGLGWRTQYF
>TRBJ1-5|TRBV6-6|-|-
TGTGCCAGCAGTTACTATGGAGGGGATAGCAATCAGCCCCAGCATTTT
CASSYYGGDSNQPQHF
>TRBJ2-7|TRBV18|once|TRBD1
TGTGCCAGCTCACTGGGGGGACAGGGCATCTACGAGCAGTACTTC
CASSLGGQGIYEQYF
>TRBJ1-2|TRBV28|-|-
TGTGCCAGCAGTTTCCGGTATGGCTACACCTTC
CASSFRYGYTF
>TRBJ1-1|TRBV28|-|TRBD1
TGTGCCAGCAGTTTGCAGACAGGGAAGGGAACTGAAGCTTTCTTT
CASSLQTGKGTEAFF
>TRBJ1-5|TRBV15|-|-
TGTGCCACCAGCAGACCAGGGGTAGGCCGCCAGCCCCAGCATTTT
CATSRPGVGRQPQHF